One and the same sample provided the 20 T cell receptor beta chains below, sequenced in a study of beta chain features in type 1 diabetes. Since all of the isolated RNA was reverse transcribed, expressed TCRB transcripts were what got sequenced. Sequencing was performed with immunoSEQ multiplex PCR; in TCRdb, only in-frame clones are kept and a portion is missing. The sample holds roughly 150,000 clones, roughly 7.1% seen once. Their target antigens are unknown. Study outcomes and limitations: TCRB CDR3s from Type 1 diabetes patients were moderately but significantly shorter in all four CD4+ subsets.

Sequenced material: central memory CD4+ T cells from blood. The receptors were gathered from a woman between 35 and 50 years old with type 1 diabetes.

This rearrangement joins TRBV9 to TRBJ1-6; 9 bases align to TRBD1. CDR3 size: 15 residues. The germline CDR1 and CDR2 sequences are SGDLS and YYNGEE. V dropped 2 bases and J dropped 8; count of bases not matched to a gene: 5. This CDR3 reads CASSVDGTGYSPLHF. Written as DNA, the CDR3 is TGTGCCAGCAGCGTCGACGGGACAGGGTATTCACCCCTCCACTTT.

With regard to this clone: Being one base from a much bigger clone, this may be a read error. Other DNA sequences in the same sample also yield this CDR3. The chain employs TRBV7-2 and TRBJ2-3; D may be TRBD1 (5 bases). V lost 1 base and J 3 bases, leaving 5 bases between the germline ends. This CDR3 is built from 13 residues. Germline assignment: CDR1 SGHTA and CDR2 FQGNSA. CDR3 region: CASSLGQTDTQYF. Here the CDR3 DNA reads TGTGCCAGCAGCTTAGGACAGACAGATACGCAGTATTTT.

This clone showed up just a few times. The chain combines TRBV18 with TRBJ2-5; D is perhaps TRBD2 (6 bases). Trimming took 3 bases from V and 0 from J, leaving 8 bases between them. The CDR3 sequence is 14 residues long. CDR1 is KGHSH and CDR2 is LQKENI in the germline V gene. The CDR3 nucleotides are TGTGCCAGCTCACCTCGGGAGAACCAAGAGACCCAGTACTTC. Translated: CASSPRENQETQYF.

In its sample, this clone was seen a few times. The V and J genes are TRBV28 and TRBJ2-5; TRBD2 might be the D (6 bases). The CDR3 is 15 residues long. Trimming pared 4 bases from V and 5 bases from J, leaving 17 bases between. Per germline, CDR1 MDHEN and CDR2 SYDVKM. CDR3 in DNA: TGTGCCAGCAGTTGGGCGGGACTCGAGGGGGAGACCCAGTACTTC. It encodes CASSWAGLEGETQYF.

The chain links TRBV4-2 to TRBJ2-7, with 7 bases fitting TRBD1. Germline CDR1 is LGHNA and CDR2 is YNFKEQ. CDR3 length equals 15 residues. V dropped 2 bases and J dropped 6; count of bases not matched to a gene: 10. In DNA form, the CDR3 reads TGTGCCAGCAGCCAATCAACCTTTCCAGGGGGCGAGCAGTACTTC. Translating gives CASSQSTFPGGEQYF.

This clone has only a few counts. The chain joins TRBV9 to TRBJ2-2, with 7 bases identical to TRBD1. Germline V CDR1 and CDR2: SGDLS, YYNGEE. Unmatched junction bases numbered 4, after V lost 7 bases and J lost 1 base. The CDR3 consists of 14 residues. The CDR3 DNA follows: TGTGCCAGCGGGGGACAGCTGAACACCGGGGAGCTGTTTTTT. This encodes CASGGQLNTGELFF.

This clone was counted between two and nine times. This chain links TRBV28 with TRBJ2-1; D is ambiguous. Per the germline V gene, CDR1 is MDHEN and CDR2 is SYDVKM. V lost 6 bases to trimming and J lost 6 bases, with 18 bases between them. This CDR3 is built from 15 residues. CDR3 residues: CASSPVVTAGNEQFF. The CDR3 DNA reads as TGTGCCAGCAGCCCGGTAGTTACTGCTGGCAATGAGCAGTTCTTC.

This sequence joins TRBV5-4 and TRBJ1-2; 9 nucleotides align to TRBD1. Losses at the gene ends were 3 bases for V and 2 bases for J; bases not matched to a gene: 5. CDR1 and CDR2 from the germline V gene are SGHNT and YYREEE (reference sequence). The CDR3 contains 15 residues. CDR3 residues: CASSYRDRENYGYTF. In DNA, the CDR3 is TGTGCCAGCAGCTACCGGGACAGGGAGAACTATGGCTACACCTTC. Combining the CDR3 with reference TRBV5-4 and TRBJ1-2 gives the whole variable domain ETGVTQSPTHLIKTRGQQVTLRCSSQSGHNTVSWYQQALGQGPQFIFQYYREEENGRGNFPPRFSGLQFPNYSSELNVNALELDDSALYLCASSYRDRENYGYTFGSGTRLTVV.

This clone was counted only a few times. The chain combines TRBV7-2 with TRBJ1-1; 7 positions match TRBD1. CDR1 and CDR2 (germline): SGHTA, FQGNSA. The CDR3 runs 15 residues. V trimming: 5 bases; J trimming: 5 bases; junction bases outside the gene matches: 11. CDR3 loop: CASSPRQGSGTEAFF. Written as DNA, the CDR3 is TGTGCCAGCAGCCCCCGACAGGGCAGTGGAACTGAAGCTTTCTTT.

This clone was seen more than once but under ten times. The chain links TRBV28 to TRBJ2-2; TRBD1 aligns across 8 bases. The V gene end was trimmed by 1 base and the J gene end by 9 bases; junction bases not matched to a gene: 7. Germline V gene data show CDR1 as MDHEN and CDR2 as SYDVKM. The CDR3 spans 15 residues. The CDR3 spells CASSLYVTGVRELFF. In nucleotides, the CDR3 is TGTGCCAGCAGTTTATATGTGACAGGGGTCCGGGAGCTGTTTTTT.

The chain's CDR3 is CASSIPGTGGFYGYTF. CDR3 bases: TGTGCCAGCAGTATTCCCGGGACAGGGGGTTTCTATGGCTACACCTTC. The chain joins TRBV28 to TRBJ1-2; TRBD1 matches 11 bases. CDR1 is MDHEN, CDR2 SYDVKM, per germline. This CDR3 contains 16 residues. The trim removed 5 bases at V and 4 bases at J, leaving 9 bases unmatched.

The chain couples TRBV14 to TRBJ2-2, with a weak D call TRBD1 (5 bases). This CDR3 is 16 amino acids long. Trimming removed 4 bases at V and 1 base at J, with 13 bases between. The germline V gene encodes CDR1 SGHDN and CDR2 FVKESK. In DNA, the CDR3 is TGTGCCAGCAGCCCCGGTTGGGGCCGGAACACCGGGGAGCTGTTTTTT. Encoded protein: CASSPGWGRNTGELFF.

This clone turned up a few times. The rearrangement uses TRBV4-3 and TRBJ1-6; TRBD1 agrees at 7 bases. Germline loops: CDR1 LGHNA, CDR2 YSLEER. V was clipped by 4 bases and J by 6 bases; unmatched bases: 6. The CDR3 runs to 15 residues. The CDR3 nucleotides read TGCGCCAGCAGCCGGTCCGGGACAGTTAATTCACCCCTCCACTTT. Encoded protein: CASSRSGTVNSPLHF.

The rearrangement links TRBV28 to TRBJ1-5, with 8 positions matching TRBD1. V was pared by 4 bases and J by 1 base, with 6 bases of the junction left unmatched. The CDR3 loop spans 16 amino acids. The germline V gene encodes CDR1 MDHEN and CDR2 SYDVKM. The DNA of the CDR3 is TGTGCCAGCAGTTCCCCGACAGGGGAAAGCAATCAGCCCCAGCATTTT. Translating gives CASSSPTGESNQPQHF.

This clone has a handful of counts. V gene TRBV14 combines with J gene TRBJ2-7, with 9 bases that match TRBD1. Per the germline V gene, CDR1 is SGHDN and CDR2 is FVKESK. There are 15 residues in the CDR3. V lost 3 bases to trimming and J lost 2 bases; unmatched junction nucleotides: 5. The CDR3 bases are TGTGCCAGCAGCCAGATGGACAGGGGTACCTACGAGCAGTACTTC. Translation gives CASSQMDRGTYEQYF.

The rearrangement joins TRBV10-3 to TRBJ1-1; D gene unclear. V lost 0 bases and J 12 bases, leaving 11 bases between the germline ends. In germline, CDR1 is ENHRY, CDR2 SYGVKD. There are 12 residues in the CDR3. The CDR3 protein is CAISESGRGTFF. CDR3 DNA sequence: TGTGCCATCAGTGAGTCTGGCCGAGGGACTTTCTTT.

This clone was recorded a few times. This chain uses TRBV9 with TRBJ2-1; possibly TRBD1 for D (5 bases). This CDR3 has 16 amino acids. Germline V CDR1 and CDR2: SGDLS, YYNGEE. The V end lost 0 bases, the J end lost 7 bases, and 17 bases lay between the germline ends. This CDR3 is CASSVGLGVGKNEQFF. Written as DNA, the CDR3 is TGTGCCAGCAGCGTAGGTTTAGGGGTAGGGAAAAATGAGCAGTTCTTC.

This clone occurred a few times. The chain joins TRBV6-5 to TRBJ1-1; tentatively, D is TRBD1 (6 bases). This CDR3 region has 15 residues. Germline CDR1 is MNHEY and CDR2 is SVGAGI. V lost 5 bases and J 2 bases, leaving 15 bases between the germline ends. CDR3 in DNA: TGTGCCAGCAGTGGGGGCCAGTATGGAAACACTGAAGCTTTCTTT. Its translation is CASSGGQYGNTEAFF.

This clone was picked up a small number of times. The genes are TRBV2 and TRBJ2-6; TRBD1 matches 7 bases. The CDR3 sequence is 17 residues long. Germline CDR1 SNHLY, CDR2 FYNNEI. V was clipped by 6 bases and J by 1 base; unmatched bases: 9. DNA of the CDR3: TGTGCCAGCAGACCAGGGACAGATCGGTCTGGGGCCAACGTCCTGACTTTC. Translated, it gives CASRPGTDRSGANVLTF. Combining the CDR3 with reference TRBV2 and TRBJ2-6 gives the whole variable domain EPEVTQTPSHQVTQMGQEVILRCVPISNHLYFYWYRQILGQKVEFLVSFYNNEISEKSEIFDDQFSVERPDGSNFTLKIRSTKLEDSAMYFCASRPGTDRSGANVLTFGAGSRLTVL.

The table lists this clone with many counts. The CDR3 bases are TGCGCCAGCAGCTACAGGGTAGTAGATGAGCAGTTCTTC. Protein sequence: CASSYRVVDEQFF. The chain recombines TRBV5-1 with TRBJ2-1; tentatively, D is TRBD1 (6 bases). V was trimmed by 3 bases and J by 8 bases, leaving 12 bases between them. Germline CDR1 is SGHRS and CDR2 is YFSETQ. The CDR3 sequence is 13 residues long.